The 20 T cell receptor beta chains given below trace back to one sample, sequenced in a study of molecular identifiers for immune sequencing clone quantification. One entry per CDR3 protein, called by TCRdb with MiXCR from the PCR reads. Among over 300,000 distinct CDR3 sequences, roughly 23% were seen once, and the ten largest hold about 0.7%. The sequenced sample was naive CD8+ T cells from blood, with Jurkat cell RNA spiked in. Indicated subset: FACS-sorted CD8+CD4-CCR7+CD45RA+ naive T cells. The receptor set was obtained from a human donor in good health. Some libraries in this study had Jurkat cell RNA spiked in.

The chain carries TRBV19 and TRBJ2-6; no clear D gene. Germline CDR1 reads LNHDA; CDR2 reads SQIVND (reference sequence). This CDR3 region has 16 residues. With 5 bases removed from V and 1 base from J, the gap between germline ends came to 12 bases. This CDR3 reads CASSLGGRSGANVLTF. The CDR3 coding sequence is TGTGCCAGTAGTTTAGGTGGCAGGTCTGGGGCCAACGTCCTGACTTTC.

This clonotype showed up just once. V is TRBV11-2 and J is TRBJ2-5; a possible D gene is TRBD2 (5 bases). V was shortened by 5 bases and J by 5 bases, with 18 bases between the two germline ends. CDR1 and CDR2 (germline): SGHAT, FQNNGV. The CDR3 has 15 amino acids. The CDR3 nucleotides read TGTGCCAGCAGCCCCGAACCCGGGGAATACGAGACCCAGTACTTC. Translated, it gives CASSPEPGEYETQYF.

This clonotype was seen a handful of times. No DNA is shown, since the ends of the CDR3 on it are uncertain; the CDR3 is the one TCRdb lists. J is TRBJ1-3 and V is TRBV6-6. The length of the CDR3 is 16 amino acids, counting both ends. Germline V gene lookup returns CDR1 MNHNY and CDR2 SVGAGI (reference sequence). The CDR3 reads CASSYSLWGSGNTLYF.

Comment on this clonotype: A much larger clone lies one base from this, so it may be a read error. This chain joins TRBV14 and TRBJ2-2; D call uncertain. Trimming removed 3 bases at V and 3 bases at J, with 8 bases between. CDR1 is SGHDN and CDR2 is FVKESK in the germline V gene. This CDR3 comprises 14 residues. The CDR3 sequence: CASSHGPHTGELFF. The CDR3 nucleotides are TGTGCCAGCAGCCACGGACCGCACACCGGGGAGCTGTTTTTT.

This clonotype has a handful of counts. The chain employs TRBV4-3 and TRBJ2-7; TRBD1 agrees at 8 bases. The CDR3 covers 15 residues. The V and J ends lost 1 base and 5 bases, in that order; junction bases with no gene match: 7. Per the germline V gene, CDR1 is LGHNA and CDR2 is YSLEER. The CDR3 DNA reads TGCGCCAGCAGCCAAGGGTACCAGGGGGCCCACGAGCAGTACTTC. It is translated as CASSQGYQGAHEQYF.

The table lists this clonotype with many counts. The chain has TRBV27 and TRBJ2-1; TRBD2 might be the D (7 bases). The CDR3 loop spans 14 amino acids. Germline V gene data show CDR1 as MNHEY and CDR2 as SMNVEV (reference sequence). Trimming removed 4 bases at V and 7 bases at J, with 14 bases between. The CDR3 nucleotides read TGTGCCAGCAGTTCCCGGGGGGCTGGGAATGAGCAGTTCTTC. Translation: CASSSRGAGNEQFF.

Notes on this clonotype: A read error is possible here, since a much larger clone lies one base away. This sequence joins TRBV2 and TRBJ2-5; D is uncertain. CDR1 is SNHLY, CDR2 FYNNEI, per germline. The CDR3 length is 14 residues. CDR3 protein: CASSEKVAVEAQYF. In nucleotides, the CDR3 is TGTGCCAGCAGTGAAAAGGTCGCGGTAGAGGCCCAGTACTTC.

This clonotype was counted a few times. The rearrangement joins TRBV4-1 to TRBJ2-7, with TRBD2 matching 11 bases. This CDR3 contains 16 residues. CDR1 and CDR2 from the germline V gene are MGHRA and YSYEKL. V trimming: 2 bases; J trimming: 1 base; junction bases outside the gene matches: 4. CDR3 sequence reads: CASSQKTSGVSYEQYF. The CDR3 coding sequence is TGCGCCAGCAGCCAAAAGACTAGCGGGGTATCCTACGAGCAGTACTTC.

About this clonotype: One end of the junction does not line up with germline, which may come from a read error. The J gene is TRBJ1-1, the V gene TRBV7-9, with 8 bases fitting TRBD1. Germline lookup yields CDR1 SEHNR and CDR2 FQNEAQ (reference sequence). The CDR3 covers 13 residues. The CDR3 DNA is TGTGCCGGCAGCCACGGACAGGGAGCTGAAGCTTTCTTT. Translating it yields CAGSHGQGAEAFF.

CDR3 sequence: CASSERGLVRTGELFF. CDR3 DNA sequence: TGTGCCAGCAGTGAACGGGGTTTGGTCAGGACCGGGGAGCTGTTTTTT. V and J are TRBV27 and TRBJ2-2, with a possible D match to TRBD2 (5 bases). Per germline, CDR1 MNHEY and CDR2 SMNVEV (reference sequence). The length of the CDR3 is 16 residues. Trimming cost V 5 bases and J 5 bases, with 18 bases left between them.

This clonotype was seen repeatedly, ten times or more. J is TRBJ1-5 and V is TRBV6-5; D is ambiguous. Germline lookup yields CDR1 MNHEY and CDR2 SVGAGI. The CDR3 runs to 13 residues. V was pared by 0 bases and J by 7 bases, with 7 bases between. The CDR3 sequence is CASSYSGEQPQHF. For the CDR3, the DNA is TGTGCCAGCAGTTACTCTGGTGAGCAGCCCCAGCATTTT.

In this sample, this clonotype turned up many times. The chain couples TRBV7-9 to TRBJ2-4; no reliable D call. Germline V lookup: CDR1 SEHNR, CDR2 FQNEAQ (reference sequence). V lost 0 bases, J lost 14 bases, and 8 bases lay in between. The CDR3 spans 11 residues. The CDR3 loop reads CASSLAELKYF. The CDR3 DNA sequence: TGTGCCAGCAGCTTAGCAGAGCTAAAGTACTTC.

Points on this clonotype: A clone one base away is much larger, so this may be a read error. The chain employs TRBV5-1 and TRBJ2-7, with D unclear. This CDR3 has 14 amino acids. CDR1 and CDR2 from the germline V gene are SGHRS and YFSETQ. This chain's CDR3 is CASSSADGVYERYF. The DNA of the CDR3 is TGCGCCAGCAGCTCAGCCGACGGAGTCTACGAGCGGTACTTC. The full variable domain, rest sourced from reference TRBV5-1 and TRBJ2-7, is KAGVTQTPRYLIKTRGQQVTLSCSPISGHRSVSWYQQTPGQGLQFLFEYFSETQRNKGNFPGRFSGRQFSNSRSEMNVSTLELGDSALYLCASSSADGVYERYFGPGTRLTVT.

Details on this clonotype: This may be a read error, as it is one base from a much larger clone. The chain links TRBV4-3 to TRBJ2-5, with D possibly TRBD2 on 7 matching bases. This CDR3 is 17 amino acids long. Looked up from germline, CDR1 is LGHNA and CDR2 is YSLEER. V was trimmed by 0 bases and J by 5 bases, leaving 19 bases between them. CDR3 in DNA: TGCGCCAGCAGCCAAGATCTTGTGGGGGGGCCTGGCGAGACCCAGTACTTC. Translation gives CASSQDLVGGPGETQYF.

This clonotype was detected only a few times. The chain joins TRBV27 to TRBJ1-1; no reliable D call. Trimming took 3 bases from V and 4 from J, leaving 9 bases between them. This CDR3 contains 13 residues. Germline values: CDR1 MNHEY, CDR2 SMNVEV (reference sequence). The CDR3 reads CASSFTKSTEAFF. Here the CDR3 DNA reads TGTGCCAGCAGTTTTACGAAGAGCACTGAAGCTTTCTTT.

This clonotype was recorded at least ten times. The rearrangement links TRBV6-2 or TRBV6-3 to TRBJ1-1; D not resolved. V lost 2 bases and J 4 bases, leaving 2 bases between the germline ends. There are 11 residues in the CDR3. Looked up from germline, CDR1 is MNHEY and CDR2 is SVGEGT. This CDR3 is CASSYTTEAFF. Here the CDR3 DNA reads TGTGCCAGCAGTTACACCACTGAAGCTTTCTTT.

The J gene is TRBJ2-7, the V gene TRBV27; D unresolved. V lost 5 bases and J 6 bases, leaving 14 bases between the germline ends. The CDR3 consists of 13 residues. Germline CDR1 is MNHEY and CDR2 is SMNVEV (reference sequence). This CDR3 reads CASSPSGKGEQYF. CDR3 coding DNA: TGTGCCAGCAGTCCATCCGGCAAAGGCGAGCAGTACTTC.

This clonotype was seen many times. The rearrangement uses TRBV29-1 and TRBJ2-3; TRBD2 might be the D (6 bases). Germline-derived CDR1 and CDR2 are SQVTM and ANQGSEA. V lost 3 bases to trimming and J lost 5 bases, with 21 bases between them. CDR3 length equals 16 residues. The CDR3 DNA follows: TGCAGCGTTGAGATGGCGGGACCGACATGGGTAGATACGCAGTATTTT. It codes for CSVEMAGPTWVDTQYF.

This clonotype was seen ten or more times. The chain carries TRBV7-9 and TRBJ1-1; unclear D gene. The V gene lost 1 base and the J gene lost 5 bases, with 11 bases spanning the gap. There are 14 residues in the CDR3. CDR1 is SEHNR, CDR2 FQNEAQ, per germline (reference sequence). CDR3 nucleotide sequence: TGTGCCAGCAGCTTAGTCGGGCAGCTTACTGAAGCTTTCTTT. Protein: CASSLVGQLTEAFF.

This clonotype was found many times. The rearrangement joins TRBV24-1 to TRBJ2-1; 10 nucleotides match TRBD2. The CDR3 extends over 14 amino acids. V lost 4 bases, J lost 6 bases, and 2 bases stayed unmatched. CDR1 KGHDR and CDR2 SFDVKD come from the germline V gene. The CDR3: CATSDGTSVNEQFF. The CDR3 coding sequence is TGTGCCACCAGTGACGGGACTAGCGTCAATGAGCAGTTCTTC.